Below are 8 T cell receptor beta chains sequenced from a single sample in a study of shared clonotypes between healthy human individuals. CD45RO-negative, CCR7-selected cells formed the naive CD8 fraction, which excluded terminally differentiated effector memory CD45RA+ cells. Sequenced by immunoSEQ multiplex PCR; TCRdb stores in-frame clones only, minus some. The sample has approximately 650,000 clones, around 95% seen once. The sample comprised naive CD8+ T cells sorted from blood. Source of these receptors: a woman aged 30 to 39 in good health.

V and J are TRBV29-1 and TRBJ2-5; D gene ambiguous. Near its end, the DNA agrees better with TRBJ2-7, so the J call may be wrong. CDR1 is SQVTM, CDR2 ANQGSEA, per germline. The length of the CDR3 is 13 residues. The CDR3 here is CSARVSSSYEQYF. CDR3 sequence (DNA): TGCAGCGCCCGGGTATCTAGCTCCTACGAGCAGTACTTC.

This chain joins TRBV13 and TRBJ2-7, with D perhaps matching TRBD2 (7 bases). V gave up 2 bases and J gave up 4 bases, with 15 bases separating them. Germline loops: CDR1 PRHDT, CDR2 FYEKMQ (reference sequence). This CDR3 has 15 residues. The CDR3 sequence is CASSLTLGGRYEQYF. The CDR3 DNA reads TGTGCCAGCAGCTTAACGTTGGGGGGGCGTTACGAGCAGTACTTC.

This clone occurred once. This chain connects TRBV6-5 to TRBJ2-1, with unresolved D. Germline V gene lookup returns CDR1 MNHEY and CDR2 SVGAGI. V dropped 0 bases and J dropped 2 bases, with 11 bases sitting between them. CDR3 size: 16 residues. DNA for the CDR3: TGTGCCAGCAGTTACTCGAAGGCCCAACCCTACAATGAGCAGTTCTTC. It is translated as CASSYSKAQPYNEQFF.

This sequence joins TRBV27 and TRBJ1-5; 11 nucleotides align to TRBD1. The CDR3 contains 15 residues. CDR1 and CDR2 from the germline V gene are MNHEY and SMNVEV (reference sequence). V lost 0 bases, J lost 6 bases, and 1 base stayed unmatched. CDR3 DNA: TGTGCCAGCAGTTTATCCGGGACAGGGGGTCAGCCCCAGCATTTT. It specifies CASSLSGTGGQPQHF.

V usage is TRBV27 and J usage is TRBJ2-7, with D perhaps assigned TRBD1 or TRBD2 (5 bases each). The CDR3 length is 15 residues. Germline assignment: CDR1 MNHEY and CDR2 SMNVEV (reference sequence). V lost 2 bases and J 3 bases, leaving 14 bases between the germline ends. CDR3: CASSLQGLEGYEQYF. In nucleotides, the CDR3 is TGTGCCAGCAGTTTACAGGGTTTAGAGGGCTACGAGCAGTACTTC.

The sample holds a few counts of this clone. V gene TRBV19 combines with J gene TRBJ2-7; D may match TRBD1 or TRBD2 (6 bases each). Germline CDR1 LNHDA, CDR2 SQIVND (reference sequence). The CDR3 runs 14 residues. V dropped 3 bases and J dropped 4 bases, with 13 bases sitting between them. The CDR3 sequence is CASSIAGEEYEQYF. The DNA for the CDR3 is TGTGCCAGTAGTATCGCAGGGGAGGAGTACGAGCAGTACTTC.

The V and J genes are TRBV28 and TRBJ2-7; TRBD1 matches 10 bases. J gave up 4 bases and V 6 bases, and 6 bases lay outside the gene matches. The germline V gene has CDR1 MDHEN and CDR2 SYDVKM. This CDR3 spans 14 amino acids. In DNA form, the CDR3 reads TGTGCCAGCAGCAGGACAGGGGGGGCTTACGAGCAGTACTTC. This gives the protein CASSRTGGAYEQYF. Complete variable domain (other parts from reference TRBV28 and TRBJ2-7): DVKVTQSSRYLVKRTGEKVFLECVQDMDHENMFWYRQDPGLGLRLIYFSYDVKMKEKGDIPEGYSVSREKKERFSLILESASTNQTSMYLCASSRTGGAYEQYFGPGTRLTVT.

The genes are TRBV7-6 and TRBJ1-3, with D possibly matching TRBD1 (5 bases). This CDR3 has 15 residues. From germline, CDR1 is SGHVS and CDR2 FNYEAQ. The V end was cut by 5 bases, the J end by 0 bases, with 11 bases between. The CDR3 reads CASSAGTLSGNTIYF. For the CDR3, the DNA is TGTGCCAGCAGCGCCGGGACTCTCTCTGGAAACACCATATATTTT.